This T cell receptor (beta chain) was sequenced for a study of blood T cell repertoires in COVID-19. Overall study: Whether acute or convalescent, the COVID-19 samples came from the United States, Italy and Spain. PBMCs, B-cell-depleted T cells, or T cells were the source of the cDNA or gDNA that made up the material.

Original handling: Reference gene primer amplification in the assay estimated nucleated cell counts. Data came from immunoSEQ multiplex PCR; TCRdb stores just in-frame clones and leaves some out. V, J and clone size derive from that table, while D and trimming were established from the DNA sequence. The sample yields around 140,000 clones, over 70% seen once. This receptor was taken from a man between 45 and 60 years old with active COVID-19. The sample was peripheral blood.

The CDR3 DNA sequence: TGTGCCAGTAAGGTTTTGGGAGACCAAGAGACCCAGTACTTC. Encoded protein: CASKVLGDQETQYF. The chain couples TRBV19 to TRBJ2-5; weak D call: TRBD2 (5 bases). In germline, CDR1 is LNHDA, CDR2 SQIVND (reference sequence). CDR3 length: 14 residues. V lost 7 bases, J lost 0 bases, and 12 bases lay in between.